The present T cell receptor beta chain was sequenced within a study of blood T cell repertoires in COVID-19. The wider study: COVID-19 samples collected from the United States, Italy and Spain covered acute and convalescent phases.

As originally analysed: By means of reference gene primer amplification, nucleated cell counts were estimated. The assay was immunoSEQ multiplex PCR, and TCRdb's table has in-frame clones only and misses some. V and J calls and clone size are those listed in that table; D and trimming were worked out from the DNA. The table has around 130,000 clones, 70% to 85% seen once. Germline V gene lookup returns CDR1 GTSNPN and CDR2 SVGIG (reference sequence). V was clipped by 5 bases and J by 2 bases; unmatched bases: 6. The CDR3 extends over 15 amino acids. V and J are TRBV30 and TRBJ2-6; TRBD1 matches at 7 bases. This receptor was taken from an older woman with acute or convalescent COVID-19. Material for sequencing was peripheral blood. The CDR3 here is CAWSRGGTGANVLTF. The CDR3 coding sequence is TGTGCCTGGTCTAGAGGGGGCACTGGGGCCAACGTCCTGACTTTC.